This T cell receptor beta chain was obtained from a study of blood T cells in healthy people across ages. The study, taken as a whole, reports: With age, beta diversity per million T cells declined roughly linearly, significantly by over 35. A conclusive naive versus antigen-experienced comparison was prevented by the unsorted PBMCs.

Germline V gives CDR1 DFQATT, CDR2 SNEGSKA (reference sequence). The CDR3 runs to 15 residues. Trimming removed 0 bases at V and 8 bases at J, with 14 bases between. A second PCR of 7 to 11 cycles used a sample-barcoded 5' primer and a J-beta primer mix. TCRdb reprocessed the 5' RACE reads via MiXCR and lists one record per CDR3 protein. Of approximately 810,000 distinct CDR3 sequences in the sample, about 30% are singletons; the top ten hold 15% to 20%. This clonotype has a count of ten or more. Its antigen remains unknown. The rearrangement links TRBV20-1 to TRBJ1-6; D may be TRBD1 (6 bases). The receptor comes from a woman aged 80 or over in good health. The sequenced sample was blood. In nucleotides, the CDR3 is TGCAGTGCTAGAGATAGCAGGGGACGGGATTCACCCCTCCACTTT. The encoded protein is CSARDSRGRDSPLHF.